This T cell receptor (beta chain) was identified during a study of control samples from healthy donors and cancer patients. Some clones are missing from TCRdb's copy, which holds only in-frame ones; the method was immunoSEQ multiplex PCR. The data hold roughly 130,000 clones, with approximately 91% observed a single time. Germline CDR1 SGHNT, CDR2 YENEEA. The V and J ends lost 3 bases and 2 bases respectively, with 5 bases between them. The length of the CDR3 is 13 residues. As regards this clone: Since a far larger clone is one base different, this is likely a read error.

The TCR originated in a woman in her twenties or thirties in good health. The J gene is TRBJ2-1, the V gene TRBV11-3; possibly TRBD2 for D (5 bases). The specimen sequenced was blood. Here the CDR3 reads CASSLEAYNEQFF. CDR3 nucleotides: TGTGCCAGCAGCTTGGAGGCCTACAATGAGCAGTTCTTC.